This T cell receptor beta chain was identified during a study of sequential checkpoint blockade in melanoma. Study background: Patients were randomized 1:1 to nivolumab-then-ipilimumab or ipilimumab-then-nivolumab first-line. DNA from 91 pretreatment tumor samples underwent TCRβ immunosequencing.

Documented treatment: randomized to nivolumab then ipilimumab (arm A) or the reverse (arm B). Data came from immunoSEQ multiplex PCR; TCRdb stores just in-frame clones and leaves some out. This repertoire shows approximately 20,000 clones, under 30% found once; its top ten account for more than 6.5%. This CDR3 contains 16 residues. Germline CDR1 and CDR2: MDHEN and SYDVKM. After removal of 5 bases from V and 5 bases from J, the junction contained 13 bases not matched to a gene. The sequences come from tumor tissue (inferred from file names), collected from a patient given nivolumab and ipilimumab in sequence. The rearrangement links TRBV28 to TRBJ2-3; 7 bases agree with TRBD2. The receptor's source is a human donor with melanoma. The CDR3 region has the DNA TGTGCCAGCAGTCCCCTTGCGGGAGAGTTTCTAGATACGCAGTATTTT. It yields the protein CASSPLAGEFLDTQYF.